This passage covers 21 T cell receptor beta chains from one sample sequenced in a study of blood T cell repertoires in COVID-19. The assay was immunoSEQ multiplex PCR, and TCRdb's table has in-frame clones only and misses some. In the table there are about 47,000 clones, roughly 87% of which are singletons. Sequenced input: peripheral blood. These receptors were obtained from a middle-aged man with active COVID-19.

The rearrangement links TRBV2 to TRBJ1-4, with a tentative D call TRBD1 (5 bases). The CDR3 spans 14 residues. Trimming shortened V by 1 base and J by 7 bases, and 10 bases separated the two germline ends. Germline values: CDR1 SNHLY, CDR2 FYNNEI. The CDR3 is CASSEVRGTEKLFF. Written as DNA, the CDR3 is TGTGCCAGCAGTGAAGTTCGGGGGACTGAAAAACTGTTTTTT. Full variable domain (rest looked up from reference TRBV2 and TRBJ1-4): EPEVTQTPSHQVTQMGQEVILRCVPISNHLYFYWYRQILGQKVEFLVSFYNNEISEKSEIFDDQFSVERPDGSNFTLKIRSTKLEDSAMYFCASSEVRGTEKLFFGSGTQLSVL.

The rearrangement links TRBV13 to TRBJ2-7; 9 nucleotides line up with TRBD2. This CDR3 spans 14 amino acids. CDR1 PRHDT and CDR2 FYEKMQ come from the germline V gene (reference sequence). V lost 5 bases to trimming and J lost 0 bases; unmatched junction nucleotides: 2. CDR3 region: CASSGGGDSYEQYF. For the CDR3, the DNA is TGTGCCAGCAGCGGCGGGGGGGACTCCTACGAGCAGTACTTC.

The chain employs TRBV10-3 and TRBJ1-2, with 9 bases aligning to TRBD1. The CDR3 is 16 residues long. Germline CDR1 reads ENHRY; CDR2 reads SYGVKD. The V gene end was trimmed by 0 bases and the J gene end by 6 bases; junction bases not matched to a gene: 8. In DNA form, the CDR3 reads TGTGCCATCAGTGAGTCAGAGGGGACAGGGTTCAATGGCTACACCTTC. Amino acids: CAISESEGTGFNGYTF.

The chain carries TRBV6-2 or TRBV6-3 and TRBJ1-1; 11 nucleotides align to TRBD1. Germline loops: CDR1 MNHEY, CDR2 SVGEGT. This CDR3 is built from 18 residues. The V segment lost 2 bases and the J segment 0 bases; nucleotides outside the gene matches: 8. The CDR3 loop reads CASSYLGTGGLVNTEAFF. CDR3 nucleotide sequence: TGTGCCAGCAGTTACCTTGGGACAGGGGGTTTGGTGAACACTGAAGCTTTCTTT.

This clone has only one observation. The chain has TRBV19 and TRBJ1-3, with 7 bases identical to TRBD1. Germline V CDR1 and CDR2: LNHDA, SQIVND (reference sequence). The CDR3 length is 16 residues. Trimming removed 3 bases from V and 0 bases from J; junction bases left unmatched: 5. CDR3 DNA: TGTGCCAGTAGTATGGACAGGCGAAGCTCTGGAAACACCATATATTTT. Its translation: CASSMDRRSSGNTIYF.

Comment on this clone: Other DNA sequences within the sample encode an identical CDR3. This chain uses TRBV5-4 with TRBJ1-1, with D possibly TRBD1 on 6 matching bases. This CDR3 is built from 14 residues. CDR1 SGHNT and CDR2 YYREEE come from the germline V gene (reference sequence). The V end lost 0 bases, the J end lost 1 base, and 7 bases lay between the germline ends. CDR3 bases: TGTGCCAGCAGCTTGGGCAGGGGGAACACTGAAGCTTTCTTT. It codes for CASSLGRGNTEAFF.

The rearrangement links TRBV7-2 to TRBJ1-2; perhaps TRBD1 as D (6 bases). CDR3 length: 15 amino acids. The germline V gene has CDR1 SGHTA and CDR2 FQGNSA. Trimming took off 0 bases at V and 7 bases at J, with 15 bases between the two ends. Here the CDR3 reads CASSLAGDTLGGYTF. CDR3 DNA sequence: TGTGCCAGCAGCTTAGCGGGGGACACCTTGGGTGGCTACACCTTC.

V is TRBV5-1 and J is TRBJ2-2; 7 bases line up with TRBD2. The V gene's germline CDR1 is SGHRS and CDR2 YFSETQ. The V gene end was trimmed by 3 bases and the J gene end by 0 bases; junction bases not matched to a gene: 11. This CDR3 has 18 amino acids. The CDR3 spells CASSWPQAGIANTGELFF. The CDR3 nucleotides are TGCGCCAGCAGCTGGCCCCAAGCGGGAATCGCGAACACCGGGGAGCTGTTTTTT. The variable domain in full, with the rest retrieved from reference TRBV5-1 and TRBJ2-2, is KAGVTQTPRYLIKTRGQQVTLSCSPISGHRSVSWYQQTPGQGLQFLFEYFSETQRNKGNFPGRFSGRQFSNSRSEMNVSTLELGDSALYLCASSWPQAGIANTGELFFGEGSRLTVL.

A remark on this clone: A junction boundary mismatches the germline segment, possibly from a read error. The J gene is TRBJ2-5, the V gene TRBV7-7, with TRBD2 identical over 9 bases. CDR3 length: 15 amino acids. Germline CDR1 SSHAT, CDR2 FNYEAQ (reference sequence). The DNA for the CDR3 is TGTGCTAGCAGCTCAGCGGGAGGAAGGCGGGAGACCCAGTACTTC. Protein product: CASSSAGGRRETQYF.

J is TRBJ2-5 and V is TRBV5-1; D not certain. V was shortened by 5 bases and J by 2 bases, with 10 bases between the two germline ends. In germline, CDR1 is SGHRS, CDR2 YFSETQ. The CDR3 sequence is 13 residues long. Here the CDR3 DNA reads TGCGCCAGCAGTTCGTACAGTCAAGAGACCCAGTACTTC. It is translated as CASSSYSQETQYF.

V gene TRBV7-3 combines with J gene TRBJ2-7; D is unclear. The germline CDR1 and CDR2 sequences are SGHTA and FQGTGA. Deletions cut 10 bases from V and 6 bases from J, with 13 bases between. The CDR3 consists of 11 residues. For the CDR3, the DNA is TGTGCCAAACGGGTTCGGTGCGAGCAGTACTTC. It specifies CAKRVRCEQYF.

The genes are TRBV7-9 and TRBJ2-1, with D perhaps matching TRBD2 (5 bases). Trimming stripped 7 bases from V and 3 bases from J, with 10 bases between. Germline lookup yields CDR1 SEHNR and CDR2 FQNEAQ (reference sequence). There are 13 residues in the CDR3. The CDR3 bases are TGTGCCAGCAATGAGCGGATCTACAATGAGCAGTTCTTC. Encoded protein: CASNERIYNEQFF.

The CDR3 reads CASSQRLADYGYTF. In DNA form, the CDR3 reads TGCGCCAGCAGCCAAAGGCTGGCGGACTATGGCTACACCTTC. The rearrangement joins TRBV4-3 to TRBJ1-2; D unresolved. Germline V gene sequence: CDR1 LGHNA, CDR2 YSLEER. This CDR3 is built from 14 residues. The ends were cut back, 2 bases at V and 3 bases at J, with 10 bases in the middle.

The chain couples TRBV7-2 to TRBJ2-7; 7 nucleotides align to TRBD2. Germline CDR1 and CDR2: SGHTA and FQGNSA. The length of the CDR3 is 14 residues. J lost 2 bases, V lost 3 bases, and 4 bases had no gene match. Written as DNA, the CDR3 is TGTGCCAGCAGCTTCGGGGGGTCTCCCTACGAGCAGTACGTC. Encoded protein: CASSFGGSPYEQYV.

The chain employs TRBV5-8 and TRBJ1-5, with 10 bases that match TRBD1. The germline V gene has CDR1 SGHTS and CDR2 YDEGEE. The CDR3 is 16 amino acids. V shed 4 bases, J shed 0 bases, and the junction held 4 bases outside the gene matches. This CDR3 reads CASSQGQGVSNQPQHF. The CDR3 region has the DNA TGTGCCAGCAGCCAAGGACAGGGGGTTAGCAATCAGCCCCAGCATTTT.

The V and J genes are TRBV11-3 and TRBJ1-1; TRBD1 might be the D (5 bases). The CDR3 contains 14 residues. V gave up 2 bases and J gave up 1 base, with 8 bases separating them. Germline-derived CDR1 and CDR2 are SGHNT and YENEEA. The chain's CDR3 is CASSLRGPNTEAFF. CDR3 DNA: TGTGCCAGCAGCTTAAGGGGCCCGAACACTGAAGCTTTCTTT.

V is TRBV24-1 and J is TRBJ2-1, with a tentative D call TRBD2 (5 bases). The CDR3 length is 16 residues. Germline CDR1 is KGHDR and CDR2 is SFDVKD. V lost 3 bases to trimming and J lost 0 bases, with 11 bases between them. CDR3 sequence reads: CATSDASGDSYNEQFF. The CDR3 coding sequence is TGTGCCACCAGTGATGCGAGCGGAGACTCCTACAATGAGCAGTTCTTC.

A word on this clone: Other DNA sequences from this sample encode an identical CDR3 as well. This chain uses TRBV20-1 with TRBJ1-5; D possibly corresponds to TRBD1 (6 bases). V was clipped by 3 bases and J by 5 bases, with 14 bases between them. CDR3 length equals 14 residues. Germline-derived CDR1 and CDR2 are DFQATT and SNEGSKA (reference sequence). The CDR3 sequence is CSASRRGGDQPQHF. DNA for the CDR3: TGCAGTGCTAGTCGAAGGGGGGGGGATCAGCCCCAGCATTTT.

This clone has just a few counts. The CDR3 is CASSLGGPGTEAFF. CDR3 nucleotide sequence: TGTGCCAGCAGCTTAGGGGGTCCCGGGACAGAAGCTTTCTTT. The gene calls are TRBV7-8 and TRBJ1-1; D might be TRBD1 (6 bases). CDR3 length: 14 residues. Trimming cost V 1 base and J 8 bases, with 14 bases left between them. Germline values: CDR1 SGHVS, CDR2 FQNEAQ. Variable domain in full (rest from reference TRBV7-8 and TRBJ1-1): GAGVSQSPRYKVAKRGQDVALRCDPISGHVSLFWYQQALGQGPEFLTYFQNEAQLDKSGLPSDRFFAERPEGSVSTLKIQRTQQEDSAVYLCASSLGGPGTEAFFGQGTRLTVV.

This clone was detected a few times. The chain is built from TRBV15 and TRBJ1-4, with a tentative D call TRBD1 (6 bases). Trimming removed 5 bases from V and 10 bases from J, with 17 bases in between. This CDR3 contains 14 residues. CDR1 is LNHNV and CDR2 is YYDKDF in the germline V gene (reference sequence). In DNA form, the CDR3 reads TGTGCCACCAGCTCGGACACAGGGATCGGAAAACTGTTTTTT. Translation: CATSSDTGIGKLFF.

The table lists this clone with a few counts. The chain is built from TRBV18 and TRBJ1-4, with a possible D match to TRBD1 (5 bases). The CDR3 loop spans 14 amino acids. From germline, CDR1 is KGHSH and CDR2 LQKENI. Deletions cut 2 bases from V and 2 bases from J, with 6 bases between. The CDR3 DNA is TGTGCCAGCTCACCAGGACATACTAATGAAAAACTGTTTTTT. The encoded protein is CASSPGHTNEKLFF.